This TCR beta chain stems from a study of neoadjuvant nivolumab and ipilimumab in lung cancer. Produced via immunoSEQ multiplex PCR; TCRdb's table is partial and in-frame only. Of approximately 26,000 clones detected, 75% to 90% appear once; the ten largest clones hold about 6.5%. Germline values: CDR1 SGHRS, CDR2 YFSETQ. V lost 4 bases, J lost 4 bases, and 17 bases lay in between. The CDR3 is made up of 15 amino acids. Material: peripheral blood, obtained before neoadjuvant nivolumab, alone or with ipilimumab. This sequence was found in an adult with non-small cell lung cancer. The V gene is TRBV5-1, the J gene TRBJ1-2; D is possibly TRBD1 (6 bases). The CDR3 region is CASSEQGGGSYGYTF. The CDR3 region has the DNA TGCGCCAGCAGCGAACAGGGTGGCGGCAGCTATGGCTACACCTTC. The full variable domain, in which reference TRBV5-1 and TRBJ1-2 provide the parts outside the CDR3, is KAGVTQTPRYLIKTRGQQVTLSCSPISGHRSVSWYQQTPGQGLQFLFEYFSETQRNKGNFPGRFSGRQFSNSRSEMNVSTLELGDSALYLCASSEQGGGSYGYTFGSGTRLTVV.